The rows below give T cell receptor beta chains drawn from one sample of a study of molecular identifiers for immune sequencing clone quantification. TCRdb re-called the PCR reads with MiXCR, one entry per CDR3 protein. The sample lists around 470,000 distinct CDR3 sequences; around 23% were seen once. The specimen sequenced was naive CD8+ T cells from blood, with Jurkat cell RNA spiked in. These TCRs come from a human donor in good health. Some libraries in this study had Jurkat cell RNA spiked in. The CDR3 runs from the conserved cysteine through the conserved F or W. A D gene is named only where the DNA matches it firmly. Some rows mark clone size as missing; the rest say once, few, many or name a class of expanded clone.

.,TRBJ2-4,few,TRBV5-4,CASSLAYPGGAAKNIQYF,TGTGCCAGCAGCTTGGCCTACCCAGGGGGGGCAGCCAAAAACATTCAGTACTTC
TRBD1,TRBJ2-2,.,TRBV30,CAWSPPLGDRGFGELFF,TGTGCCTGGAGCCCCCCCCTGGGGGACAGGGGGTTCGGGGAGCTGTTTTTT
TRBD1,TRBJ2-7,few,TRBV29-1,CSVGTGSSYEQYF,TGCAGCGTGGGGACAGGGAGCTCCTACGAGCAGTACTTC
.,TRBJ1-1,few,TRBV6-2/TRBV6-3,CASSYGILGNTEAFF,TGTGCCAGCAGTTACGGTATCCTCGGGAACACTGAAGCTTTCTTT
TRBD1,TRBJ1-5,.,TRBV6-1,CASSAWTGTQQPQHF,TGTGCCAGCAGTGCTTGGACAGGGACTCAGCAGCCCCAGCATTTT
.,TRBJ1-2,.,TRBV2,CASSELTPPGYTF,TGTGCCAGCAGTGAGCTTACCCCGCCCGGCTACACCTTC
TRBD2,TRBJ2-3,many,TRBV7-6,CASSFGAGGPDTQYF,TGTGCCAGCAGCTTCGGGGCGGGGGGGCCAGATACGCAGTATTTT
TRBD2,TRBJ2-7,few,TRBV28,CATRGGLTYEQYF,TGTGCCACCCGGGGGGGACTGACCTACGAGCAGTACTTC
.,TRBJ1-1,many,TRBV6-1,CASSEEFNTEAFF,TGTGCCAGCAGTGAAGAGTTTAACACTGAAGCTTTCTTT
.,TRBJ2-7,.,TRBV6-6,CASSYSTGDEQYF,TGTGCCAGCAGTTACTCAACGGGGGACGAGCAGTACTTC
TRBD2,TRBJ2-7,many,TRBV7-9,CASSPGLAEEDSLEQYF,TGTGCCAGCAGCCCGGGACTAGCGGAGGAAGACTCCCTCGAGCAGTACTTC
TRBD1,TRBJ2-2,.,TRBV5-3,CASSLAPPDRAYTGELFF,TGTGCCAGCAGCTTGGCGCCACCGGACAGGGCCTACACCGGGGAGCTGTTTTTT
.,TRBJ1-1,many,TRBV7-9,CASSLGQGTEAFF,TGTGCCAGCAGCTTGGGGCAGGGCACTGAAGCTTTCTTT
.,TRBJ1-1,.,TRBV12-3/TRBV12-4,CTSSLTEMNTEAFF,TGTACCAGCAGTTTAACCGAAATGAACACTGAAGCTTTCTTT
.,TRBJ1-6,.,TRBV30,CAWSPGDNSPLHF,TGTGCCTGGAGTCCAGGGGATAATTCACCCCTCCACTTT
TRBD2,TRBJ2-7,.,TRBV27,CASSSLAGVDEQYF,TGTGCCAGCAGTTCACTAGCGGGAGTGGACGAGCAGTACTTC
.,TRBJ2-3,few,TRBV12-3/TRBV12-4,CASSLARQSTDTQYF,TGTGCCAGCAGTTTAGCGCGGCAGAGCACAGATACGCAGTATTTT
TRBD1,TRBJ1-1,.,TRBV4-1,CASSPEVGTGDEAFF,TGCGCCAGCAGCCCAGAGGTAGGGACAGGAGATGAAGCTTTCTTT
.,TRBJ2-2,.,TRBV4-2,CASSQDNDARSAGELFF,TGTGCCAGCAGCCAAGACAATGACGCCCGTTCCGCCGGGGAGCTGTTTTTT
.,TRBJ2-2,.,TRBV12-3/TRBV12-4,CASSLLGSGARDTGELFF,TGTGCCAGCAGTTTATTGGGTTCGGGGGCGCGGGACACCGGGGAGCTGTTTTTT
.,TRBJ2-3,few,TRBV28,CASRVGLALADTQYF,TGTGCCAGCAGGGTAGGCCTAGCGCTCGCAGATACGCAGTATTTT
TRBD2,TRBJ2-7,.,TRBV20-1,CSARAPSGFHEQYF,TGCAGTGCTAGAGCGCCTAGCGGTTTCCACGAGCAGTACTTC
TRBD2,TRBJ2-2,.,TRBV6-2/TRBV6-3,CASSGGLVGDTGELFF,TGTGCCAGCAGTGGGGGACTAGTAGGAGATACCGGGGAGCTGTTTTTT
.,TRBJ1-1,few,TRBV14,CASSQDLAWQHEAFF,TGTGCCAGCAGCCAAGATCTTGCCTGGCAGCATGAAGCTTTCTTT
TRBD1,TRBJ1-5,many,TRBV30,CAWSTGGNQPQHF,TGTGCCTGGAGTACAGGGGGAAATCAGCCCCAGCATTTT
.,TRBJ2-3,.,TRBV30,CAGPRTDTQYF,TGTGCTGGGCCCCGCACAGATACGCAGTATTTT
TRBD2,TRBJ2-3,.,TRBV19,CATRAGFTDTQYF,TGTGCCACTCGAGCGGGATTCACAGATACGCAGTATTTT
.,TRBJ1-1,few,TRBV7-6,CASSSRDSGDTEAFF,TGTGCCAGCAGCTCCAGGGACTCGGGGGACACTGAAGCTTTCTTT
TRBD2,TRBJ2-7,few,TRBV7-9,CASSLVAGAGNEQYF,TGTGCCAGCAGCTTAGTGGCGGGAGCTGGGAACGAGCAGTACTTC
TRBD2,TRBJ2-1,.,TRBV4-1,CASSQERASGTRESNEQFF,TGCGCCAGCAGCCAAGAACGGGCTAGCGGGACCCGAGAAAGCAATGAGCAGTTCTTC
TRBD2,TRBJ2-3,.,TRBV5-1,CANSWGLAGETTDTQYF,TGCGCCAACAGCTGGGGACTAGCGGGAGAGACCACAGATACGCAGTATTTT